Described below is a single T cell receptor beta chain sequence and its context. Its antigen is undetermined. These data come from a study of T cell repertoires in cytomegalovirus infection. Across the study: Public TCR beta signatures provided an indication of both CMV infection and a matching HLA type.

TCRdb called the reads again in MiXCR, with one record for every CDR3 protein. The table records 150,000 to 200,000 distinct CDR3 sequences, roughly 30% of them present only once. The CDR3 is 16 amino acids. V was cut by 7 bases and J by 0 bases, with 16 bases left in between. Germline values: CDR1 SNHLY, CDR2 FYNNEI. The study, taken as a whole, reports: CMV-specific HLA-C-restricted TCR beta clonotypes dominated the ex vivo response. Using cumulative public TCR beta family frequency, the authors identified those who carried CMV together with the relevant HLA.

Sequenced input: PBMCs. The rearrangement links TRBV2 to TRBJ1-5; D call uncertain. This sequence originates from a human donor in good health (CMV status not recorded). Some clones in this sample may be carry-over from other donors' samples. Here the CDR3 reads CASKGEGSYSNQPQHF. The CDR3 DNA follows: TGTGCCAGCAAAGGAGAAGGGTCCTATAGCAATCAGCCCCAGCATTTT.